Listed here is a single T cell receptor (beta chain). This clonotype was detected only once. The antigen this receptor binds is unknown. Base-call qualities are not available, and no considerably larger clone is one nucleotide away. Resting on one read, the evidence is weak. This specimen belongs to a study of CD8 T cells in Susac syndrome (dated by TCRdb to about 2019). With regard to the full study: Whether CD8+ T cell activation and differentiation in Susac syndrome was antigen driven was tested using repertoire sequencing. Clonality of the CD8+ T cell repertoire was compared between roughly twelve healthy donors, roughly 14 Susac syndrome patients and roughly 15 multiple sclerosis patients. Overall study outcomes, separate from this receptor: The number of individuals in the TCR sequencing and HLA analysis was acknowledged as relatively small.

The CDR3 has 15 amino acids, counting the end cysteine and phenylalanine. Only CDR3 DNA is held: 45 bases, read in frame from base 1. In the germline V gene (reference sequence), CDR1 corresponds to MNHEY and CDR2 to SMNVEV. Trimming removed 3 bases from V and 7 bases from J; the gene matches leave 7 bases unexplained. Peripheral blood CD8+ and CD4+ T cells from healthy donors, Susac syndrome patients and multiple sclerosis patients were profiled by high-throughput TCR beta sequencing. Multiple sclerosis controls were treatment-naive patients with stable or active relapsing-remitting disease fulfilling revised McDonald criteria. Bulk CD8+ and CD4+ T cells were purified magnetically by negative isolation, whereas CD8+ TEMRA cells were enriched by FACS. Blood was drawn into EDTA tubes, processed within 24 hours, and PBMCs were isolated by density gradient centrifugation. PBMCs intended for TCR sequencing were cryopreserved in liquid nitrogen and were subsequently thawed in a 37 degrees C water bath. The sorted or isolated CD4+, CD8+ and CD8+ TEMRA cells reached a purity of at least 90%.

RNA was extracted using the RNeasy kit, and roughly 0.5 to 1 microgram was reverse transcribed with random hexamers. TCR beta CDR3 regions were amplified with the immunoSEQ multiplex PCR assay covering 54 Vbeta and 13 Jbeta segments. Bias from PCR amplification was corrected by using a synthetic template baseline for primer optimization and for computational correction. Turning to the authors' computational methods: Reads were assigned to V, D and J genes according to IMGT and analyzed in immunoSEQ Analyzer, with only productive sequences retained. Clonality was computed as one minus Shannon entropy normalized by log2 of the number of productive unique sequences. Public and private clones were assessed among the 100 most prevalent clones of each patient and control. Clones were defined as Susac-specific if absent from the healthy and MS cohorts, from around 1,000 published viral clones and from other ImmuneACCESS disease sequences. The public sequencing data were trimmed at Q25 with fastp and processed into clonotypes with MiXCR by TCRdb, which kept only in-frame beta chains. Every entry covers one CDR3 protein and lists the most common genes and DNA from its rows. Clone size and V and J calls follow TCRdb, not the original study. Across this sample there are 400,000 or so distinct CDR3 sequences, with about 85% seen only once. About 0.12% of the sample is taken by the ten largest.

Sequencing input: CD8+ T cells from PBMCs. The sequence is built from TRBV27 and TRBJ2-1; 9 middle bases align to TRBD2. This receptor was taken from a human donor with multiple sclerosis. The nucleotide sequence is TGTGCCAGCAGTTTCGAGGCTAGCGGGACAAATGAGCAGTTCTTC. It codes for CASSFEASGTNEQFF.